The 25 T cell receptor beta chains below all came from one sample that was sequenced in a study of STAT5B mutations in CD4+ large granular lymphocyte leukemia. Measured with immunoSEQ multiplex PCR; TCRdb has only the in-frame clones, and not every one. This sample has roughly 48,000 clones, with 55% to 75% found just once. The material sequenced was CD4+ T cells from blood buffy coats. The receptors derive from a human donor in good health.

CDR3 amino acids: CASSPPTGQETQYF. The CDR3 DNA sequence: TGTGCCAGCTCACCACCCACGGGTCAAGAGACCCAGTACTTC. The gene calls are TRBV18 and TRBJ2-5; D remains ambiguous. This CDR3 is 14 amino acids long. The germline CDR1 and CDR2 sequences are KGHSH and LQKENI. The V and J ends lost 0 bases and 2 bases respectively, with 7 bases between them.

The sample holds a few counts of this clone. V gene TRBV19 combines with J gene TRBJ2-4; no reliable D call. The germline gives CDR1 LNHDA, CDR2 SQIVND (reference sequence). The CDR3 is 13 amino acids. Trimming removed 1 base at V and 2 bases at J, with 3 bases between. CDR3 coding DNA: TGTGCCAGTAGTATAGGTCCCAAAAACATTCAGTACTTC. Residues: CASSIGPKNIQYF. Variable domain in full (rest from reference TRBV19 and TRBJ2-4): DGGITQSPKYLFRKEGQNVTLSCEQNLNHDAMYWYRQDPGQGLRLIYYSQIVNDFQKGDIAEGYSVSREKKESFPLTVTSAQKNPTAFYLCASSIGPKNIQYFGAGTRLSVL.

In this sample, this clone turned up a few times. V gene TRBV4-2 combines with J gene TRBJ1-2; no clear D gene. The germline V gene encodes CDR1 LGHNA and CDR2 YNFKEQ. The CDR3 loop spans 14 amino acids. V lost 4 bases to trimming and J lost 0 bases, with 9 bases between them. The CDR3 here is CASSPDGSNYGYTF. The CDR3 nucleotides read TGTGCCAGCAGCCCCGACGGATCTAACTATGGCTACACCTTC.

The chain uses TRBV10-2 and TRBJ2-5; the D gene could be TRBD1 or TRBD2 (5 bases each). The V gene's germline CDR1 is WSHSY and CDR2 SAAADI. There are 13 residues in the CDR3. V shed 7 bases and J shed 2 bases, with 11 bases lying between them. The CDR3 spells CASTFGAQETQYF. The CDR3 coding sequence is TGCGCCAGCACTTTCGGGGCTCAAGAGACCCAGTACTTC.

The chain combines TRBV5-1 with TRBJ2-1, with no clear D. The CDR3 totals 15 residues. Germline V gene data show CDR1 as SGHRS and CDR2 as YFSETQ. The V gene lost 0 bases and the J gene lost 1 base, with 8 bases spanning the gap. CDR3 in amino acids: CASSLDSGSYNEQFF. The CDR3 DNA reads TGCGCCAGCAGCTTGGATTCTGGATCCTACAATGAGCAGTTCTTC. Combining the CDR3 with reference TRBV5-1 and TRBJ2-1 gives the whole variable domain KAGVTQTPRYLIKTRGQQVTLSCSPISGHRSVSWYQQTPGQGLQFLFEYFSETQRNKGNFPGRFSGRQFSNSRSEMNVSTLELGDSALYLCASSLDSGSYNEQFFGPGTRLTVL.

This sequence joins TRBV18 and TRBJ1-5; D unresolved. This CDR3 has 11 residues. Trimming removed 6 bases from V and 4 bases from J, with 4 bases in between. Looked up from germline, CDR1 is KGHSH and CDR2 is LQKENI. The DNA of the CDR3 is TGTGCCAGCTCTCTTAATCAGCCCCAGCATTTT. It specifies CASSLNQPQHF.

The chain combines TRBV7-6 with TRBJ2-5; possible D gene TRBD1, 6 bases. Trimming pared 4 bases from V and 4 bases from J, leaving 16 bases between. Germline V lookup: CDR1 SGHVS, CDR2 FNYEAQ. The CDR3 spans 15 residues. In DNA, the CDR3 is TGTGCCAGCAGCTCGATCCTGACAGGAGGAGAGACCCAGTACTTC. Its translation is CASSSILTGGETQYF.

The chain uses TRBV4-2 and TRBJ2-5, with 9 bases aligning to TRBD1. Germline V gene lookup returns CDR1 LGHNA and CDR2 YNFKEQ. The ends lost 1 base at V and 1 base at J; junction bases unmatched: 19. The CDR3 contains 21 residues. CDR3 sequence reads: CASSQVAGTPGTGSVQETQYF. The CDR3 DNA reads TGTGCCAGCAGCCAAGTTGCAGGCACCCCCGGGACAGGGTCGGTCCAAGAGACCCAGTACTTC.

The CDR3 coding sequence is TGCGCCAGCAGCCCGCGAAAAGGCACTACCTACAATGAGCAGTTCTTC. Protein: CASSPRKGTTYNEQFF. The chain combines TRBV5-1 with TRBJ2-1; no clear D gene. This CDR3 has 16 residues. Germline V gene sequence: CDR1 SGHRS, CDR2 YFSETQ. Trimming removed 4 bases from V and 2 bases from J, with 16 bases in between.

The chain links TRBV15 to TRBJ2-7, with D perhaps TRBD2 (7 bases). Trimming removed 4 bases at V and 6 bases at J, with 22 bases between. This CDR3 is 16 amino acids long. CDR1 is LNHNV and CDR2 is YYDKDF in the germline V gene (reference sequence). Here the CDR3 reads CATSKDLRGALAEQYF. In DNA form, the CDR3 reads TGTGCCACCAGCAAGGACCTTCGGGGGGCCCTAGCCGAGCAGTACTTC.

The J gene is TRBJ1-1, the V gene TRBV19; D gene uncertain. V lost 3 bases, J lost 0 bases, and 8 bases lay in between. Germline lookup yields CDR1 LNHDA and CDR2 SQIVND (reference sequence). The CDR3 runs to 14 residues. CDR3 coding DNA: TGTGCCAGTAGTATGGAGACACTGAACACTGAAGCTTTCTTT. This translates into CASSMETLNTEAFF.

This clone was seen more than once but under ten times. This chain connects TRBV27 to TRBJ2-7, with D unresolved. The CDR3 extends over 11 amino acids. Germline V gene sequence: CDR1 MNHEY, CDR2 SMNVEV (reference sequence). V lost 9 bases to trimming and J lost 4 bases, with 10 bases between them. CDR3 protein: CASGGRYEQYF. CDR3 sequence (DNA): TGTGCCAGTGGCGGACGGTACGAGCAGTACTTC.

In this sample, this clone turned up once. The chain has TRBV18 and TRBJ1-4; maybe TRBD1 (5 bases). The CDR3 runs to 16 residues. From germline, CDR1 is KGHSH and CDR2 LQKENI. V lost 6 bases, J lost 5 bases, and 19 bases lay in between. CDR3 nucleotides: TGTGCCAGCTCGCCGGTCCAGGGTAAAAGGAATGAAAAACTGTTTTTT. Translated: CASSPVQGKRNEKLFF.

The chain couples TRBV29-1 to TRBJ1-1, with D unresolved. Germline V CDR1 and CDR2: SQVTM, ANQGSEA. V shed 0 bases and J shed 3 bases, with 2 bases lying between them. The CDR3 is 11 amino acids. This CDR3 is CSVEDHTEAFF. For the CDR3, the DNA is TGCAGCGTTGAAGATCACACTGAAGCTTTCTTT. Variable domain in full (rest from reference TRBV29-1 and TRBJ1-1): SAVISQKPSRDICQRGTSLTIQCQVDSQVTMMFWYRQQPGQSLTLIATANQGSEATYESGFVIDKFPISRPNLTFSTLTVSNMSPEDSSIYLCSVEDHTEAFFGQGTRLTVV.

The chain has TRBV10-3 and TRBJ1-5, with D possibly TRBD1 on 5 matching bases. Per germline, CDR1 ENHRY and CDR2 SYGVKD. V was pared by 8 bases and J by 7 bases, with 21 bases between. The CDR3 is 15 amino acids. The CDR3 DNA reads TGTGCCATCCGGGCGGAGGGGTGGGCTGAGCAGCCCCAGCATTTT. This gives the protein CAIRAEGWAEQPQHF.

This chain links TRBV5-1 with TRBJ1-1; weak D call: TRBD1 (5 bases). This CDR3 has 13 residues. Germline CDR1 SGHRS, CDR2 YFSETQ. Trimming left V 3 bases short and J 5 bases short, with 11 bases between. CDR3 sequence (DNA): TGCGCCAGCAGCTCCGTCGGGGGGACTGAAGCTTTCTTT. Its protein product is CASSSVGGTEAFF. The whole variable domain, filled in from reference TRBV5-1 and TRBJ1-1, reads KAGVTQTPRYLIKTRGQQVTLSCSPISGHRSVSWYQQTPGQGLQFLFEYFSETQRNKGNFPGRFSGRQFSNSRSEMNVSTLELGDSALYLCASSSVGGTEAFFGQGTRLTVV.

The CDR3 DNA follows: TGTGCCAGCAGAGGGGACGGGGGGACTAATGAAAAACTGTTTTTT. Its translation: CASRGDGGTNEKLFF. The V and J genes are TRBV6-1 and TRBJ1-4; possibly TRBD1 for D (5 bases). The CDR3 has 15 amino acids. The ends were cut back, 6 bases at V and 2 bases at J, with 13 bases in the middle. Germline V CDR1 and CDR2: MNHNS, SASEGT.

The gene calls are TRBV10-3 and TRBJ2-2; no reliable D call. The germline V gene encodes CDR1 ENHRY and CDR2 SYGVKD. This CDR3 region has 15 residues. The ends were cut back, 6 bases at V and 1 base at J, with 12 bases in the middle. The CDR3 protein is CAISQTTGNTGELFF. In DNA, the CDR3 is TGTGCCATCAGCCAGACGACGGGGAACACCGGGGAGCTGTTTTTT.

The chain is built from TRBV14 and TRBJ1-2, with D possibly TRBD1 on 5 matching bases. Germline assignment: CDR1 SGHDN and CDR2 FVKESK. V was cut by 5 bases and J by 8 bases, with 18 bases left in between. The CDR3 totals 14 residues. The CDR3 DNA follows: TGTGCCAGCAGCATCCATCGAGGGGTAGAAGGCTACACCTTC. This sequence encodes CASSIHRGVEGYTF.

J is TRBJ2-5 and V is TRBV29-1, with 9 bases aligning to TRBD2. Unmatched junction bases numbered 1, after V lost 2 bases and J lost 3 bases. Germline CDR1 is SQVTM and CDR2 is ANQGSEA. This CDR3 is built from 13 residues. The CDR3 region has the DNA TGCAGCGTTGAACAGCGGGGGGAAGAGACCCAGTACTTC. Translated, it gives CSVEQRGEETQYF.

The V and J genes are TRBV5-8 and TRBJ2-5; D not certain. The CDR3 runs 15 residues. V lost 0 bases, J lost 3 bases, and 12 bases lay in between. Germline V CDR1 and CDR2: SGHTS, YDEGEE. Here the CDR3 reads CASSLVGTSKETQYF. CDR3 in DNA: TGTGCCAGCAGCTTGGTTGGCACATCCAAAGAGACCCAGTACTTC. Drawing the rest from reference TRBV5-8 and TRBJ2-5, the complete variable domain is EAGVTQSPTHLIKTRGQQATLRCSPISGHTSVYWYQQALGLGLQFLLWYDEGEERNRGNFPPRFSGRQFPNYSSELNVNALELEDSALYLCASSLVGTSKETQYFGPGTRLLVL.

The chain couples TRBV2 to TRBJ2-5; D not certain. Germline CDR1 is SNHLY and CDR2 is FYNNEI. This CDR3 has 13 residues. V was clipped by 6 bases and J by 2 bases, with 10 bases between them. In DNA, the CDR3 is TGTGCCAGCAGGACGACGGTTCAAGAGACCCAGTACTTC. This sequence encodes CASRTTVQETQYF.

This chain links TRBV5-6 with TRBJ2-3; 9 bases fit TRBD1. The CDR3 is 14 residues long. The junction had 2 bases not matched to a gene; V was cut back by 5 bases and J by 1 base. Germline V CDR1 and CDR2: SGHDT, YYEEEE. The CDR3 nucleotides are TGTGCCAGCAGGGGACAGGGTGGCACAGATACGCAGTATTTT. It yields the protein CASRGQGGTDTQYF.

This chain joins TRBV5-1 and TRBJ2-7, with D hard to call. V was cut by 4 bases and J by 2 bases, with 7 bases left in between. Germline CDR1 reads SGHRS; CDR2 reads YFSETQ. The CDR3 length is 12 residues. The chain's CDR3 is CASSLPPYEQYV. CDR3 DNA sequence: TGCGCCAGCAGCCTCCCCCCCTACGAGCAGTACGTC.

The genes are TRBV7-3 and TRBJ1-1; the D is unclear. The germline V gene encodes CDR1 SGHTA and CDR2 FQGTGA. CDR3 length: 15 amino acids. V lost 7 bases to trimming and J lost 0 bases, with 15 bases between them. CDR3 amino acids: CASNNFVFLNTEAFF. The DNA for the CDR3 is TGTGCCAGCAACAATTTCGTTTTTCTGAACACTGAAGCTTTCTTT.